The T cell receptor beta chain described here comes from a study of blood T cell repertoires in COVID-19. The wider study: Italy, Spain and the United States were the sources of the convalescent and acute COVID-19 samples. From T cells, B-cell-depleted T cells, or PBMCs came the material, which was cDNA or gDNA.

Germline trimming cut 1 base from V and 1 base from J; bases unmatched to any gene: 3. Germline V gives CDR1 SNHLY, CDR2 FYNNEI. The length of the CDR3 is 16 residues. Authors' methods: Quantification of nucleated cells was approximated via reference gene primer amplification. TCRdb's copy holds only in-frame clones and misses some; the assay was immunoSEQ multiplex PCR. V, J and clone size are those of that table, while D and trimming were read from the DNA. The top ten clones hold approximately 1% of a sample with under 300,000 clones, 88% of them seen once. Those who participated ranged in age from about 18 to 89 years and resided in under 25 US areas.

The chain couples TRBV2 to TRBJ2-7; 11 nucleotides match TRBD1. The sample taken for sequencing was PBMCs or T cells enriched from blood (not recorded which). The source of this sequence is a woman in her thirties who had recovered from COVID-19. The CDR3 nucleotides read TGTGCCAGCAGTGAAGGGGACAGGGGGAAGTCCTACGAGCAGTACTTC. It specifies CASSEGDRGKSYEQYF. The full variable domain, in which reference TRBV2 and TRBJ2-7 provide the parts outside the CDR3, is EPEVTQTPSHQVTQMGQEVILRCVPISNHLYFYWYRQILGQKVEFLVSFYNNEISEKSEIFDDQFSVERPDGSNFTLKIRSTKLEDSAMYFCASSEGDRGKSYEQYFGPGTRLTVT.